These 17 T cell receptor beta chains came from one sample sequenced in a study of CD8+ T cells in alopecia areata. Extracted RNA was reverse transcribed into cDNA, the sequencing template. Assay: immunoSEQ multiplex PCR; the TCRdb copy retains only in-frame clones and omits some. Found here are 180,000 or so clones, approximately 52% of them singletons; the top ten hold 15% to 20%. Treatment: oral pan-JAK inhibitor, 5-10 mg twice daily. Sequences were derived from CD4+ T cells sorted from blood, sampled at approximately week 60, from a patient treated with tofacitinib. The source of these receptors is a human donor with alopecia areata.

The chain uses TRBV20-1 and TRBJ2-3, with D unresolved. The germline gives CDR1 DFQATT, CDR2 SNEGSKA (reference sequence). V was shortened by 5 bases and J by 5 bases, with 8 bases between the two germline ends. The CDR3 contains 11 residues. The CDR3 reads CSAARRDTQYF. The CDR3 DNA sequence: TGCAGTGCTGCGAGGAGAGATACGCAGTATTTT.

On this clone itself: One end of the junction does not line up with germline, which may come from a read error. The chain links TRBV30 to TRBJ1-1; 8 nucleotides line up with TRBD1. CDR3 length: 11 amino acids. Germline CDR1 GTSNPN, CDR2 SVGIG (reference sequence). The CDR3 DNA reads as TGTGCCTGGGCATTTCGGCAGGGGGCCCTATTT. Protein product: CAWAFRQGALF.

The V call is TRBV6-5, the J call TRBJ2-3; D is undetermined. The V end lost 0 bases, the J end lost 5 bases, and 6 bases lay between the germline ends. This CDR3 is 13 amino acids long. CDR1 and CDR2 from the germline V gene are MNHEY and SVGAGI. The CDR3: CASSYSRGDTQYF. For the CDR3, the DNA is TGTGCCAGCAGTTACTCGAGAGGAGATACGCAGTATTTT.

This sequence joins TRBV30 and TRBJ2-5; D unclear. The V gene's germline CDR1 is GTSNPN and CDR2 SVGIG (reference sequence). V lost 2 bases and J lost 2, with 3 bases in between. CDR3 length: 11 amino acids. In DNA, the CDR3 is TGTGCCTGGAGTACTCAAGAGACCCAGTACTTC. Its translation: CAWSTQETQYF.

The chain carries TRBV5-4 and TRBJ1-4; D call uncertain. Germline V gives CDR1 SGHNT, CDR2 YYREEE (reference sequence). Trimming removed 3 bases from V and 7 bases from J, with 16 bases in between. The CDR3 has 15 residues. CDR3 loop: CASSSTGPRSEKLFF. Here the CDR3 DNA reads TGTGCCAGCAGCTCCACCGGGCCTCGCAGTGAAAAACTGTTTTTT. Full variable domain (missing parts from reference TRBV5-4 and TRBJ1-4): ETGVTQSPTHLIKTRGQQVTLRCSSQSGHNTVSWYQQALGQGPQFIFQYYREEENGRGNFPPRFSGLQFPNYSSELNVNALELDDSALYLCASSSTGPRSEKLFFGSGTQLSVL.

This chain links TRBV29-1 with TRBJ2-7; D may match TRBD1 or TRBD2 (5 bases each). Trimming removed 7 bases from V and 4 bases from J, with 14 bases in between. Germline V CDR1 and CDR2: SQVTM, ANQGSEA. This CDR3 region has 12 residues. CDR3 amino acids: CSALDGGYEQYF. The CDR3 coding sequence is TGCAGCGCCCTCGATGGGGGATACGAGCAGTACTTC.

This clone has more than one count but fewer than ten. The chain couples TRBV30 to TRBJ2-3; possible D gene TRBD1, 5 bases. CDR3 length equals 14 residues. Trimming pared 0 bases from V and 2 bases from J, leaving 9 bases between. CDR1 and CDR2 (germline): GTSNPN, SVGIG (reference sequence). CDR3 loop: CAWSVPRDTDTQYF. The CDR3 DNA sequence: TGTGCCTGGAGTGTCCCCAGGGACACAGATACGCAGTATTTT. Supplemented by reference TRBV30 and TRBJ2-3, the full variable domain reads SQTIHQWPATLVQPVGSPLSLECTVEGTSNPNLYWYRQAAGRGLQLLFYSVGIGQISSEVPQNLSASRPQDRQFILSSKKLLLSDSGFYLCAWSVPRDTDTQYFGPGTRLTVL.

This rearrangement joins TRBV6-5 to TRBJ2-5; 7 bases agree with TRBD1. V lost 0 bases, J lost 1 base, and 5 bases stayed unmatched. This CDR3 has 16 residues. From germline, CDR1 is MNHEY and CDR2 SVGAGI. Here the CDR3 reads CASSYSPTGVQETQYF. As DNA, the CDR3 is TGTGCCAGCAGTTACTCCCCAACAGGGGTCCAAGAGACCCAGTACTTC.

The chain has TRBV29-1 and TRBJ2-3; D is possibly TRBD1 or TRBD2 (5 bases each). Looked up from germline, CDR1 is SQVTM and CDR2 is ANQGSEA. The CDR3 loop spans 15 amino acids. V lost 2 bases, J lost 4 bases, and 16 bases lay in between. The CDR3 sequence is CSVEPGPTHPDTQYF. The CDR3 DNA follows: TGCAGCGTTGAACCGGGACCCACACACCCAGATACGCAGTATTTT.

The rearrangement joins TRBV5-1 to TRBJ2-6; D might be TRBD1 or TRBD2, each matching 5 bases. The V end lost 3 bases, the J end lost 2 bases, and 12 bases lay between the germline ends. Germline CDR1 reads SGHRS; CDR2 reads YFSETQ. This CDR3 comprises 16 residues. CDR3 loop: CASSYLQGAGANVLTF. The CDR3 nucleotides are TGCGCCAGCAGCTATCTCCAGGGAGCTGGGGCCAACGTCCTGACTTTC.

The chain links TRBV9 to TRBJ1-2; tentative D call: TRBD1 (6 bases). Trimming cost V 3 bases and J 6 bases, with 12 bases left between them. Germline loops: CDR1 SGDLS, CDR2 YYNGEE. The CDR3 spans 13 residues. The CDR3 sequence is CASSEGGGNGYTF. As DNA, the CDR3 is TGTGCCAGCAGCGAGGGGGGCGGAAATGGCTACACCTTC.

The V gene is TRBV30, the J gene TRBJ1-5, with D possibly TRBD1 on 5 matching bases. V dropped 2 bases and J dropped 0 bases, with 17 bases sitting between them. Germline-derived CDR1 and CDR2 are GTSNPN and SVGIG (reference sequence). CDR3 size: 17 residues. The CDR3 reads CAWSLRVQGLSNQPQHF. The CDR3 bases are TGTGCCTGGAGTCTAAGGGTGCAGGGTCTTAGCAATCAGCCCCAGCATTTT.

CDR3 bases: TGCGCCAGCAGCCAAGGAACTAGCGGGGGGGGTGGCACAGATACGCAGTATTTT. Residues: CASSQGTSGGGGTDTQYF. The genes are TRBV4-1 and TRBJ2-3; 13 bases align to TRBD2. V lost 1 base and J lost 1; bases outside the gene matches: 5. This CDR3 comprises 18 residues. From germline, CDR1 is MGHRA and CDR2 YSYEKL.

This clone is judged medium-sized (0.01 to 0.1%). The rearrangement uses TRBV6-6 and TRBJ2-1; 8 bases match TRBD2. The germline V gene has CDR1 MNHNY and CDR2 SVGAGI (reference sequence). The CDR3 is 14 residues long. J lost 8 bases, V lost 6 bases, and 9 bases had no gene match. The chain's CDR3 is CASSMGLGLHEQFF. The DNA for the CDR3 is TGTGCCAGCAGCATGGGACTAGGTCTACATGAGCAGTTCTTC.

CDR3 loop: CASSPSSKETQYF. In DNA form, the CDR3 reads TGTGCCAGCTCACCGAGCAGCAAAGAGACCCAGTACTTC. The V call is TRBV18, the J call TRBJ2-5; D uncertain. There are 13 residues in the CDR3. Germline lookup yields CDR1 KGHSH and CDR2 LQKENI. Trimming took 3 bases from V and 3 from J, leaving 8 bases between them.

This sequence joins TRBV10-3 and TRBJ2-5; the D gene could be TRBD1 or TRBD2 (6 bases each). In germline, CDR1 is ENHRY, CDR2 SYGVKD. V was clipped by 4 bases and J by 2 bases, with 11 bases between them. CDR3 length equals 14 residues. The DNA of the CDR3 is TGTGCCATCAGTGCGGGGGCCGGTCAAGAGACCCAGTACTTC. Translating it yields CAISAGAGQETQYF.

The CDR3 loop is CASSMTKQETQYF. DNA for the CDR3: TGTGCCAGTAGTATGACTAAACAAGAGACCCAGTACTTC. The chain is built from TRBV19 and TRBJ2-5, with D possibly TRBD2 on 5 matching bases. The CDR3 runs 13 residues. Germline CDR1 reads LNHDA; CDR2 reads SQIVND (reference sequence). The V end was cut by 3 bases, the J end by 2 bases, with 7 bases between.